These 13 T cell receptor beta chains share one sample of origin, sequenced in a study of T cells in women clearing cervical HPV infection. Using immunoSEQ multiplex PCR, the repertoire was profiled, and TCRdb retains in-frame clones only, with some absent. Listed are 35,000 to 45,000 clones; approximately 6.3% falls within the top ten. Sample: blood buffy coat. Receptors originate from a woman aged 18 to 75 with a cervical HPV16 infection that either progressed to CIN3+ or cleared (not recorded which).

About this clone itself: The read terminates 3 residues ahead of where the CDR3 ends, so the germline J gene completes it. The chain combines TRBV30 with TRBJ2-3; D is perhaps TRBD1 (5 bases). The CDR3 contains 14 residues. Germline assignment: CDR1 GTSNPN and CDR2 SVGIG (reference sequence). CDR3 DNA, as far as it was read: TGTGCCTGGACCTTAGGGGCCAGACAAGAGACG. Protein product: CAWTLGARQET. The entire CDR3 reads CAWTLGARQETQYF.

On this clone: The read ends 3 residues early relative to the CDR3; the germline J gene fills the gap. This rearrangement joins TRBV7-8 to TRBJ2-2, with a possible D match to TRBD2 (6 bases). This CDR3 spans 15 amino acids. V was cut by 4 bases and J by 5 bases, with 14 bases left in between. The germline CDR1 and CDR2 sequences are SGHVS and FQNEAQ. Partial CDR3 DNA: TGTGCCAGCAGCTCAGGGAGGACGGGTACCGGGGAG. It encodes CASSSGRTGTGE. The complete CDR3 reads CASSSGRTGTGELFF.

On this clone: The read finishes 3 residues shy of the CDR3 end, and the germline J gene is used to complete it. This rearrangement joins TRBV19 to TRBJ2-3, with 7 bases aligning to TRBD1. The CDR3 spans 12 residues. Germline V CDR1 and CDR2: LNHDA, SQIVND (reference sequence). The CDR3 DNA, read in part, is TGTGCCAGTAGTATTGGGGGACAGCCG. Its protein product is CASSIGGQP. The CDR3 in its entirety is CASSIGGQPQYF.

Concerning this clone: Read sequence stops 3 residues before the CDR3 end, and the germline J gene provides the missing end. The chain combines TRBV9 with TRBJ2-5; weak D call: TRBD1 (6 bases). CDR1 SGDLS and CDR2 YYNGEE come from the germline V gene. The CDR3 runs to 15 residues. V shed 3 bases and J shed 0 bases, with 12 bases lying between them. The DNA read from the CDR3 is TGTGCCAGCAGCGCGACAGGAGCGTACCAAGAGACC. This codes for CASSATGAYQET. The full CDR3 protein reads CASSATGAYQETQYF.

On this clone: The DNA ends 3 residues before the CDR3 does, and the rest of the CDR3 is filled in from the germline J gene. This chain joins TRBV28 and TRBJ1-2, with TRBD1 identical over 8 bases. The CDR3 has 15 amino acids. Unmatched junction bases numbered 8, after V lost 3 bases and J lost 5 bases. Per the germline V gene, CDR1 is MDHEN and CDR2 is SYDVKM. The CDR3 bases that were read are TGTGCCAGCAGTTTGACAGGGGAATTCGGTTATGGC. Translating gives CASSLTGEFGYG. The CDR3 in its entirety is CASSLTGEFGYGYTF.

With regard to this clone: The read is 3 residues too short to cover the CDR3 end, so that end is filled in from the germline J gene. The rearrangement links TRBV11-3 to TRBJ1-2; 10 bases match TRBD1. CDR1 is SGHNT and CDR2 is YENEEA in the germline V gene. The CDR3 is made up of 14 amino acids. With V trimmed by 6 bases and J by 7 bases, 8 bases remained unmatched. The sequenced part of the CDR3 DNA is TGTGCCAGCAGTTCCGGGACAGGGGCCTGTGGC. Its protein product is CASSSGTGACG. The complete CDR3 sequence is CASSSGTGACGYTF.

Notes on this clone: From the germline J gene comes the end of the CDR3, since the read stops 3 residues before it. V and J are TRBV6-2 or TRBV6-3 and TRBJ2-2; a weak D match, TRBD1 (5 bases). Germline values: CDR1 MNHEY, CDR2 SVGEGT. This CDR3 contains 16 residues. The CDR3 reads CASSYHESSGANVLFF. The CDR3 DNA, read in part, is TGTGCCAGCAGTTACCACGAGTCCTCTGGGGCCAACGTG.

Concerning this clone itself: The read finishes 3 residues shy of the CDR3 end, and the germline J gene is used to complete it. The chain links TRBV18 to TRBJ2-7, with D perhaps assigned TRBD1 or TRBD2 (5 bases each). Germline CDR1 and CDR2: KGHSH and LQKENI. This CDR3 has 15 residues. V was cut by 0 bases and J by 0 bases, with 9 bases left in between. The CDR3 loop reads CASSPPAGSSYEQYF. CDR3 DNA, as far as it was read: TGTGCCAGCTCACCACCGGCAGGGAGCTCCTACGAG.

Remarks on this clone: Read coverage stops 3 residues before the CDR3 terminus; the germline J gene supplies the remainder. Different DNA sequences within this sample yield the same CDR3. This sequence joins TRBV19 and TRBJ2-2; 12 bases fit TRBD2. CDR3 length: 12 residues. From germline, CDR1 is LNHDA and CDR2 SQIVND (reference sequence). CDR3 in amino acids: CASGETSGRLFF. Incomplete CDR3 DNA: TGTGCCAGTGGTGAGACTAGCGGGAGG.

As concerns this clone: Read coverage stops 3 residues before the CDR3 terminus; the germline J gene supplies the remainder. This chain links TRBV27 with TRBJ1-6, with 8 bases that match TRBD1. The CDR3 totals 14 residues. The germline gives CDR1 MNHEY, CDR2 SMNVEV (reference sequence). J gave up 8 bases and V 3 bases, and 3 bases lay outside the gene matches. Partial CDR3 DNA: TGTGCCAGCAGTTTTGACAGGGGCGATTCACCC. Residues: CASSFDRGDSP. From start to end, the CDR3 is CASSFDRGDSPLHF.

The sequenced part of the CDR3 DNA is TGTGCCAGCAGCCCTCAAACTTCCTTGACCGGGACAGGGGTTTACGGC. It is translated as CASSPQTSLTGTGVYG. The CDR3 reads in full as CASSPQTSLTGTGVYGYTF. This chain joins TRBV9 and TRBJ1-2, with 10 bases aligning to TRBD1. The observed sequence ends 3 residues before the CDR3 terminus, with the missing tail filled in from the germline J gene. The CDR3 is 19 amino acids. Germline V gene data show CDR1 as SGDLS and CDR2 as YYNGEE.

Regarding this clone: The read terminates 3 residues before the CDR3 end, so the remaining end is supplied by the germline J gene. The V gene is TRBV29-1, the J gene TRBJ2-5; maybe TRBD2 (6 bases). The germline V and J ends were trimmed by 6 bases and 1 base, with 12 bases remaining between them. Per the germline V gene, CDR1 is SQVTM and CDR2 is ANQGSEA. This CDR3 is 13 amino acids long. CDR3 loop: CSVPSSGQETQYF. CDR3 DNA, as far as it was read: TGCAGCGTCCCAAGTAGCGGCCAAGAGACC.

The CDR3 spells CAWSVDGLGDTEAFF. The sequenced part of the CDR3 DNA is TGTGCCTGGAGTGTAGACGGCTTGGGCGACACTGAA. The genes are TRBV30 and TRBJ1-1; no firm D call. The read is 3 residues too short to cover the CDR3 end, so that end is filled in from the germline J gene. The CDR3 runs 15 residues. The germline gives CDR1 GTSNPN, CDR2 SVGIG (reference sequence). Trimming stripped 0 bases from V and 3 bases from J, with 14 bases between.